This T cell receptor (beta chain) was recovered during a study of OX40 agonist ivuxolimab in advanced cancers. As for the study in general: The eligibility criteria allowed prior anti-PD-1, anti-PD-L1 or anti-CTLA-4 therapy, and roughly 39% had some.

As regards this clone: Its target is not known.

Measured with immunoSEQ multiplex PCR; TCRdb has only the in-frame clones, and not every one. The table shows under 70,000 clones, with around 91% occurring only once. Germline loops: CDR1 MNHNY, CDR2 SVGAGI (reference sequence). This CDR3 has 14 amino acids. V was trimmed by 4 bases and J by 2 bases, leaving 11 bases between them. Overall study findings and caveats: Among the lowest levels of clonal expansion were found in partial responders at 0.1-3.0 mg/kg.

The sequence came from an adult with an advanced solid tumor such as melanoma, head and neck, liver or kidney cancer. The input for sequencing was CD4+ or CD8+ T cells sorted from blood, taken in a trial of the OX40 agonist ivuxolimab. The V call is TRBV6-6, the J call TRBJ1-2; D is uncertain. CDR3 loop: CASSLVSGNYGYTF. Here the CDR3 DNA reads TGTGCCAGCAGTTTAGTTTCTGGGAACTATGGCTACACCTTC.